The rows below give T cell receptor beta chains drawn from one sample of a study of OX40 agonist ivuxolimab in advanced cancers. The table came from immunoSEQ multiplex PCR; TCRdb's copy has only in-frame clones and leaves some out. This table holds tens of thousands of clones, about 86% found once. Source: CD4+ or CD8+ T cells sorted from blood, taken in a trial of the OX40 agonist ivuxolimab. The receptors come from an adult with an advanced solid tumor such as melanoma, head and neck, liver or kidney cancer. Each CDR3 is given with its conserved first and last residue. The order of the fields is V gene, CDR3 length, clone size, J gene, D gene, CDR3 protein, CDR3 DNA. The D gene is left open where the match is weak. The size entry is marked missing in some rows and otherwise reads once, few, many or a size class.

TRBV5-1	13	NA	TRBJ2-7	NA	CASSPAVTYEQYF	TGCGCCAGCAGCCCCGCGGTGACCTACGAGCAGTACTTC
TRBV27	14	NA	TRBJ2-7	TRBD2	CASSPLGGGYEQYF	TGTGCCAGCAGTCCCTTGGGGGGGGGCTACGAGCAGTACTTC
TRBV7-9	12	few	TRBJ2-5	NA	CASSLAIETQYF	TGTGCCAGCAGCTTAGCGATTGAGACCCAGTACTTC
TRBV9	17	NA	TRBJ1-6	NA	CASSLEDRSSYNSPLHF	TGTGCCAGCAGCTTAGAAGACCGGAGCTCCTATAATTCACCCCTCCACTTT
TRBV9	11	NA	TRBJ2-7	TRBD1	CASGQGYEQYF	TGTGCCAGCGGACAGGGCTACGAGCAGTACTTC
TRBV7-8	13	NA	TRBJ2-1	NA	CASSLGPDNEQFF	TGTGCCAGCAGCCTAGGGCCAGACAATGAGCAGTTCTTC
TRBV2	13	NA	TRBJ1-1	NA	CASSAGAITEAFF	TGTGCCAGCAGTGCGGGGGCTATCACTGAAGCTTTCTTT
TRBV5-1	16	NA	TRBJ2-2	TRBD2	CASSFTGGSNTGELFF	TGCGCCAGCAGCTTTACGGGGGGTTCGAACACCGGGGAGCTGTTTTTT
TRBV9	14	NA	TRBJ1-2	TRBD1	CASSVSTGGHGYTF	TGTGCCAGCAGCGTCTCTACAGGGGGACACGGCTACACCTTC
TRBV28	16	NA	TRBJ1-1	NA	CASTRGGAIGITEAFF	TGTGCCAGCACCCGGGGGGGGGCGATTGGTATCACTGAAGCTTTCTTT
TRBV15	14	NA	TRBJ1-2	NA	CATSRDGGFNGYTF	TGTGCCACCAGCAGAGATGGGGGCTTCAATGGCTACACCTTC
TRBV5-1	15	NA	TRBJ2-3	TRBD2	CASSRWAGGTDTQYF	TGCGCCAGCAGCCGATGGGCGGGGGGCACAGATACGCAGTATTTT
TRBV28	14	NA	TRBJ1-5	NA	CASSQGGANQPQHF	TGTGCCAGCAGCCAGGGCGGGGCTAATCAGCCCCAGCATTTT
TRBV19	16	few	TRBJ2-3	NA	CASSMTGNGARDTQYF	TGTGCCAGTAGTATGACAGGCAACGGCGCGAGGGATACGCAGTATTTT
TRBV7-6	14	NA	TRBJ1-5	NA	CASSSDSGYQPQHF	TGTGCCAGCAGCTCGGACTCAGGCTATCAGCCCCAGCATTTT
TRBV5-1	12	NA	TRBJ1-2	NA	CASRVDNYGYTF	TGCGCCAGCAGGGTAGATAACTATGGCTACACCTTC
TRBV19	14	NA	TRBJ1-1	TRBD1	CATRWDRARAEAFF	TGTGCCACCAGATGGGACAGGGCCAGGGCCGAAGCTTTCTTT
TRBV2	15	NA	TRBJ1-6	TRBD1	CASSGTGREDSPLHF	TGTGCCAGCAGCGGGACAGGGCGAGAGGATTCACCCCTCCACTTT
TRBV7-9	13	NA	TRBJ2-5	NA	CASSLGGMETQYF	TGTGCCAGCAGCTTAGGGGGCATGGAGACCCAGTACTTC
TRBV7-9	11	once	TRBJ1-4	NA	CASSLNEKLFF	TGTGCCAGCAGCTTAAATGAAAAACTGTTTTTT
TRBV7-9	15	NA	TRBJ1-3	NA	CASSLSLGSGNTIYF	TGTGCCAGCAGCTTAAGTTTAGGCTCTGGAAACACCATATATTTT
TRBV28	15	NA	TRBJ1-1	NA	CASRRRSQGRTEAFF	TGTGCCAGCAGGCGCCGAAGTCAGGGACGGACTGAAGCTTTCTTT
TRBV13	14	NA	TRBJ1-1	NA	CASRIGGRGTEAFF	TGTGCCAGCCGGATCGGGGGCCGGGGGACTGAAGCTTTCTTT
TRBV6-1	15	once	TRBJ2-7	NA	CASSALGAGHYEQYF	TGTGCCAGCAGTGCCCTCGGGGCAGGTCACTACGAGCAGTACTTC
TRBV9	15	NA	TRBJ2-5	NA	CASSVALRGIETQYF	TGTGCCAGCAGCGTAGCCTTGAGAGGCATAGAGACCCAGTACTTC
TRBV7-9	14	NA	TRBJ2-1	TRBD1	CASSLRGQYNEQFF	TGTGCCAGCAGCTTACGGGGACAGTACAATGAGCAGTTCTTC
TRBV11-2	16	NA	TRBJ2-5	NA	CASSLQGGDSWETQYF	TGTGCCAGCAGCTTACAGGGGGGGGACAGTTGGGAGACCCAGTACTTC
TRBV18	14	NA	TRBJ1-1	NA	CASSPLRGDTEAFF	TGTGCCAGCTCACCACTGAGGGGGGACACTGAAGCTTTCTTT
TRBV7-2	13	NA	TRBJ1-1	NA	CASSSTVPTEAFF	TGTGCCAGCAGCTCGACAGTTCCCACTGAAGCTTTCTTT
TRBV28	15	NA	TRBJ2-7	NA	CASSLLSRAGHEQYF	TGTGCCAGCAGCCTACTGAGTAGGGCAGGCCACGAGCAGTACTTC
TRBV12-5	15	NA	TRBJ2-3	NA	CASVRDQPSTDTQYF	TGTGCTAGTGTTAGGGATCAGCCCTCCACAGATACGCAGTATTTT
TRBV30	14	once	TRBJ1-2	NA	CAWKRGNSGYGYTF	TGTGCCTGGAAGCGGGGGAACAGTGGCTATGGCTACACCTTC
TRBV11-3	15	NA	TRBJ2-3	TRBD1	CASSLQGGKGDTQYF	TGTGCCAGCAGCCTACAGGGGGGCAAGGGAGATACGCAGTATTTT
TRBV28	12	NA	TRBJ1-2	NA	CASSSNVYGYTF	TGTGCCAGCAGTTCGAACGTCTATGGCTACACCTTC
TRBV28	14	NA	TRBJ2-1	NA	CASSLGGQINEQFF	TGTGCCAGCAGTTTAGGCGGGCAGATCAATGAGCAGTTCTTC
TRBV19	14	once	TRBJ2-7	TRBD1	CASSDRDRGYEQYF	TGTGCCAGTAGCGACCGGGACAGGGGCTACGAGCAGTACTTC
TRBV4-2	14	NA	TRBJ1-4	NA	CASSQVKGHEKLFF	TGTGCCAGCAGCCAAGTTAAGGGGCATGAAAAACTGTTTTTT
TRBV5-1	13	NA	TRBJ1-4	NA	CASSLGQGEKLFF	TGCGCCAGCAGCTTGGGGCAGGGTGAAAAACTGTTTTTT
TRBV2	12	NA	TRBJ1-6	NA	CASSDGYSPLHF	TGTGCCAGCAGTGACGGCTATTCACCCCTCCACTTT
TRBV19	15	NA	TRBJ1-6	NA	CASSLIQGSNSPLHF	TGTGCCAGTAGTCTGATACAGGGTTCCAATTCACCCCTCCACTTT
TRBV30	13	NA	TRBJ1-6	NA	CAWSSRTISPLHF	TGTGCCTGGAGTTCCCGGACGATTTCACCCCTCCACTTT
TRBV7-3	16	once	TRBJ2-3	NA	CASSLLGDASTDTQYF	TGTGCCAGCAGCTTACTAGGTGACGCGAGCACAGATACGCAGTATTTT
TRBV6-5	13	NA	TRBJ2-7	NA	CASTTGNSYEQYF	TGTGCCAGCACTACAGGGAACTCCTACGAGCAGTACTTC
TRBV7-9	15	NA	TRBJ1-4	NA	CASNVVGESNEKLFF	TGTGCCAGCAACGTCGTTGGGGAGTCTAATGAAAAACTGTTTTTT
TRBV19	14	NA	TRBJ1-5	NA	CASSAGGSNQPQHF	TGTGCCAGTAGTGCTGGGGGTAGCAATCAGCCCCAGCATTTT
TRBV9	15	NA	TRBJ2-3	TRBD1	CASSVSGGGTDTQYF	TGTGCCAGCAGCGTCTCAGGGGGTGGCACAGATACGCAGTATTTT
TRBV27	16	NA	TRBJ1-5	NA	CASSARMGAYNQPQHF	TGTGCCAGCAGTGCCCGTATGGGGGCATACAATCAGCCCCAGCATTTT
TRBV4-2	17	NA	TRBJ1-6	NA	CASSQEKVGARNSPLHF	TGTGCCAGCAGCCAAGAGAAAGTCGGGGCAAGAAATTCACCCCTCCACTTT
TRBV2	13	NA	TRBJ2-5	TRBD1	CASSDGQGQTQYF	TGTGCCAGCAGCGACGGACAGGGACAGACCCAGTACTTC
TRBV19	15	NA	TRBJ1-6	TRBD1	CASTSGDRGVSPLHF	TGTGCCAGTACCTCGGGGGACAGGGGGGTCTCACCCCTCCACTTT
TRBV19	15	NA	TRBJ2-1	NA	CASSPMGSSYNEQFF	TGTGCCAGTAGTCCCATGGGGAGCTCCTACAATGAGCAGTTCTTC
TRBV10-3	13	NA	TRBJ1-1	NA	CAISEQQDTEAFF	TGTGCCATCAGTGAACAGCAGGACACTGAAGCTTTCTTT
TRBV25-1	13	NA	TRBJ1-2	NA	CASSEGLTSGYTF	TGTGCCAGCAGTGAAGGACTCACGAGTGGCTACACCTTC
TRBV5-1	14	NA	TRBJ1-2	TRBD1	CASSLGQGNYGYTF	TGCGCCAGCAGCCTGGGACAGGGAAACTATGGCTACACCTTC
TRBV28	14	NA	TRBJ1-1	NA	CASSAPGQNTEAFF	TGTGCCAGCAGCGCCCCAGGGCAGAACACTGAAGCTTTCTTT
TRBV11-2	12	NA	TRBJ1-2	NA	CASSSTVYGYTF	TGTGCCAGCAGCTCAACGGTCTATGGCTACACCTTC
TRBV6-1	14	NA	TRBJ1-2	NA	CASSPSGPGYGYTF	TGTGCCAGCAGTCCCTCGGGGCCGGGCTATGGCTACACCTTC